This passage covers 8 T cell receptor beta chains from one sample sequenced in a study of T cell responses to AZD1222 COVID-19 vaccine. Assay used: immunoSEQ multiplex PCR; TCRdb lists only in-frame clones, some missing. The sample contains about 150,000 clones, 91% of which appear only once. Sample: peripheral blood, taken on day 0 of AZD1222 vaccination. These receptors were collected from an adult in good health.

The V call is TRBV28, the J call TRBJ2-7; TRBD1 aligns across 10 bases. Trimming cost V 6 bases and J 2 bases; bases outside gene matches: 4. Germline-derived CDR1 and CDR2 are MDHEN and SYDVKM. There are 14 residues in the CDR3. For the CDR3, the DNA is TGTGCCAGCAGGGGACAGGGGACAGCCTACGAGCAGTACTTC. Translated, it gives CASRGQGTAYEQYF.

This clone was seen more than once but under ten times. This chain connects TRBV7-9 to TRBJ1-1; D is perhaps TRBD1 (5 bases). The germline gives CDR1 SEHNR, CDR2 FQNEAQ (reference sequence). V lost 5 bases to trimming and J lost 2 bases, with 15 bases between them. The CDR3 is 15 amino acids. The CDR3 DNA reads as TGTGCCAGCAGCGGTTTTCAGGGACGAAACACTGAAGCTTTCTTT. This encodes CASSGFQGRNTEAFF.

The J gene is TRBJ2-3, the V gene TRBV11-3, with D uncertain. The CDR3 covers 13 residues. The germline V gene encodes CDR1 SGHNT and CDR2 YENEEA. Trimming left V 1 base short and J 5 bases short, with 7 bases between. The CDR3 loop is CASSLGSRDTQYF. CDR3 coding DNA: TGTGCCAGCAGCTTAGGTTCGCGAGATACGCAGTATTTT.

J is TRBJ2-7 and V is TRBV11-3, with D perhaps matching TRBD1 (5 bases). There are 12 residues in the CDR3. CDR1 and CDR2 from the germline V gene are SGHNT and YENEEA. V lost 7 bases to trimming and J lost 3 bases, with 10 bases between them. As DNA, the CDR3 is TGTGCCAGCAAGGGCAGGGACTACGAGCAGTACTTC. The encoded protein is CASKGRDYEQYF.

There are a few counts of this clone. The chain combines TRBV7-2 with TRBJ1-6; D gene uncertain. The CDR3 covers 15 residues. The germline V gene has CDR1 SGHTA and CDR2 FQGNSA. V dropped 2 bases and J dropped 13 bases, with 18 bases sitting between them. CDR3 sequence: CASSLFSEAAGPLHF. The CDR3 bases are TGTGCCAGCAGCTTATTTTCGGAAGCGGCGGGGCCCCTCCACTTT.

The V call is TRBV25-1, the J call TRBJ1-3, with D unresolved. This CDR3 has 16 residues. Trimming took off 2 bases at V and 0 bases at J, with 11 bases between the two ends. Per the germline V gene, CDR1 is MGHDK and CDR2 is SYGVNS. In DNA, the CDR3 is TGTGCCAGCAGTGAAGTACGGGGTGGCTCTGGAAACACCATATATTTT. Protein: CASSEVRGGSGNTIYF.

The rearrangement joins TRBV4-1 to TRBJ2-7; D is possibly TRBD2 (6 bases). This CDR3 contains 14 residues. V shed 4 bases and J shed 5 bases, with 15 bases lying between them. Germline V CDR1 and CDR2: MGHRA, YSYEKL. DNA of the CDR3: TGCGCCAGCAGCCTCCGTGGGGGGAGAAACGAGCAGTACTTC. Its translation: CASSLRGGRNEQYF.

The V call is TRBV30, the J call TRBJ2-7; the D is unclear. The CDR3 covers 13 residues. The V end lost 3 bases, the J end lost 3 bases, and 12 bases lay between the germline ends. Germline CDR1 and CDR2: GTSNPN and SVGIG (reference sequence). The CDR3 sequence: CAWSPEGRYEQYF. The CDR3 nucleotides are TGTGCCTGGAGCCCCGAAGGGCGCTACGAGCAGTACTTC.